The 15 T cell receptor beta chains below all came from one sample that was sequenced in a study of T cell repertoires in cytomegalovirus infection. TCRdb reprocessed the reads with MiXCR, giving one entry per CDR3 protein. Of about 470,000 distinct CDR3 sequences in the sample, approximately 40% are singletons; the top ten hold just under 45%. These receptors' targets are unknown. Sequenced material: cultured PBMCs, taken from culture after CMV antigen stimulation. Every receptor here comes from a human donor in good health (CMV status not recorded). Some clones in this sample may be carry-over from other donors' samples.

This clonotype appeared many times. The chain joins TRBV7-2 to TRBJ2-7, with D possibly being TRBD2 (5 bases). The germline V gene encodes CDR1 SGHTA and CDR2 FQGNSA. The CDR3 has 13 residues. Trimming pared 5 bases from V and 1 base from J, leaving 9 bases between. The CDR3 DNA is TGTGCCAGCAGCCTCCCGGGGTCCTACGAGCAGTACTTC. Encoded protein: CASSLPGSYEQYF.

The chain carries TRBV7-9 and TRBJ2-5; TRBD1 aligns across 8 bases. Germline V gene lookup returns CDR1 SEHNR and CDR2 FQNEAQ (reference sequence). The V segment lost 5 bases and the J segment 3 bases; nucleotides outside the gene matches: 8. The CDR3 has 15 residues. The DNA for the CDR3 is TGTGCCAGCAGCCAGGGCGCAGGGGGCGAAGAGACCCAGTACTTC. Amino acid sequence: CASSQGAGGEETQYF.

In its sample, this clonotype was seen a few times. This rearrangement joins TRBV20-1 to TRBJ2-2; D unresolved. Trimming left V 6 bases short and J 3 bases short, with 8 bases between. The CDR3 sequence is 12 residues long. Germline values: CDR1 DFQATT, CDR2 SNEGSKA (reference sequence). The CDR3, as DNA: TGCAGTGCCCGTCGAGACACCGGGGAGCTGTTTTTT. Amino acids: CSARRDTGELFF.

This chain uses TRBV15 with TRBJ2-1; 10 bases are a match to TRBD2. V was pared by 0 bases and J by 0 bases, with 5 bases of the junction left unmatched. The CDR3 sequence is 18 residues long. Germline CDR1 is LNHNV and CDR2 is YYDKDF (reference sequence). The CDR3 DNA is TGTGCCACCAGCAGAGATCCAGCGGGAGGGAGCTCCTACAATGAGCAGTTCTTC. This gives the protein CATSRDPAGGSSYNEQFF.

The count of this clonotype is one. The V call is TRBV19, the J call TRBJ1-4; D may be TRBD1 (5 bases). The CDR3 has 14 amino acids. V lost 11 bases and J 5 bases, leaving 18 bases between the germline ends. Germline V gene data show CDR1 as LNHDA and CDR2 as SQIVND (reference sequence). CDR3 DNA sequence: TGTGCCTGCCGGGAACGGGCAGGGAATGAAAAACTGTTTTTT. Residues: CACRERAGNEKLFF.

The genes are TRBV2 and TRBJ1-5; D perhaps matches TRBD1 (5 bases). V gave up 2 bases and J gave up 8 bases, with 7 bases separating them. Germline lookup yields CDR1 SNHLY and CDR2 FYNNEI. CDR3 length: 12 residues. The CDR3, as DNA: TGTGCCAGCAGTGAATTCAGGGAGCCCCAGCATTTT. Protein sequence: CASSEFREPQHF.

The genes are TRBV6-6 and TRBJ1-5; D is unclear. This CDR3 spans 12 amino acids. Germline CDR1 reads MNHNY; CDR2 reads SVGAGI (reference sequence). V was shortened by 6 bases and J by 11 bases, with 14 bases between the two germline ends. The DNA for the CDR3 is TGTGCCAGCAGCGGATTTTGGGGAGCCCAGCATTTT. Translation: CASSGFWGAQHF.

The chain employs TRBV6-1 and TRBJ2-1; 11 bases fit TRBD2. The junction had 16 bases not matched to a gene; V was cut back by 7 bases and J by 11 bases. Per the germline V gene, CDR1 is MNHNS and CDR2 is SASEGT. The length of the CDR3 is 16 residues. The CDR3 here is CASTDPGLAGGRQQFF. CDR3 coding DNA: TGTGCCAGCACGGACCCGGGGCTAGCGGGAGGAAGACAGCAGTTCTTC.

This clonotype was seen more than once but under ten times. The chain carries TRBV27 and TRBJ1-1, with TRBD1 matching over 7 bases. This CDR3 region has 15 residues. Per germline, CDR1 MNHEY and CDR2 SMNVEV (reference sequence). The J segment lost 0 bases and the V segment lost 0 bases, leaving 1 base of the junction unmatched. The chain's CDR3 is CASSLSTGLNTEAFF. The DNA of the CDR3 is TGTGCCAGCAGTTTATCGACAGGGTTGAACACTGAAGCTTTCTTT.

This clonotype has only a few counts. The chain is built from TRBV7-4 and TRBJ2-6, with 8 bases identical to TRBD1. This CDR3 has 18 residues. Germline V gene lookup returns CDR1 SGHVT and CDR2 SQSDAQ. With V trimmed by 6 bases and J by 0 bases, 10 bases remained unmatched. CDR3 loop: CASSRTTGDFSGANVLTF. Here the CDR3 DNA reads TGTGCCAGCAGTCGAACGACAGGGGACTTCTCTGGGGCCAACGTCCTGACTTTC.

The rearrangement links TRBV7-9 to TRBJ1-5, with 11 bases that match TRBD1. The CDR3 runs 19 residues. The V gene's germline CDR1 is SEHNR and CDR2 FQNEAQ (reference sequence). V dropped 5 bases and J dropped 9; count of bases not matched to a gene: 21. The CDR3 nucleotides read TGTGCCAGCAGCCGCCTCCGGGACAGGGGGGATCAACAATCAATGCCCCAGCATTTT. This translates into CASSRLRDRGDQQSMPQHF.

Only a few counts were recorded for this clonotype. The CDR3 loop is CATLGGLQETQYF. The CDR3 region has the DNA TGTGCCACCCTCGGGGGACTGCAAGAGACCCAGTACTTC. V usage is TRBV10-3 and J usage is TRBJ2-5, with D possibly matching TRBD2 (6 bases). Deletions cut 10 bases from V and 2 bases from J, with 14 bases between. CDR1 ENHRY and CDR2 SYGVKD come from the germline V gene. This CDR3 comprises 13 residues.

This chain connects TRBV12-3 or TRBV12-4 to TRBJ1-3; maybe TRBD1 (5 bases). This CDR3 contains 15 residues. V dropped 6 bases and J dropped 1 base, with 13 bases sitting between them. CDR3 DNA: TGTGCCAGCAGACCCACCAGGGAGTCTGGAAACACCATATATTTT. It yields the protein CASRPTRESGNTIYF.

The V and J genes are TRBV2 and TRBJ2-1; D not certain. V was shortened by 8 bases and J by 7 bases, with 15 bases between the two germline ends. CDR3 length equals 13 residues. The V gene's germline CDR1 is SNHLY and CDR2 FYNNEI. The CDR3 nucleotides read TGTGCCAGCGAACAGATGGTCTTAAATGAGCAGTTCTTC. It is translated as CASEQMVLNEQFF.

This rearrangement joins TRBV7-8 to TRBJ2-1; D is undetermined. The CDR3 extends over 15 amino acids. Germline V gene lookup returns CDR1 SGHVS and CDR2 FQNEAQ. Trimming cost V 2 bases and J 1 base, with 9 bases left between them. The CDR3 region is CASSLPLGSYNEQFF. The CDR3 coding sequence is TGTGCCAGCAGCTTACCCCTCGGGTCCTACAATGAGCAGTTCTTC.